A single sample is the source of the 29 T cell receptor beta chains below, sequenced in a study of T cell repertoires in cytomegalovirus infection. From the reads, TCRdb called clonotypes with MiXCR, one entry per CDR3 protein. This table has some 350,000 distinct CDR3 sequences, 25% to 30% appearing once. Their target antigens are unknown. The sample here was cultured PBMCs, taken from culture after CMV antigen stimulation. All receptors come from a human donor in good health (CMV status not recorded). Some clones in this sample may be carry-over from other donors' samples.

The V gene is TRBV19, the J gene TRBJ2-7, with D possibly being TRBD1 or TRBD2 (5 bases each). The V end lost 9 bases, the J end lost 0 bases, and 18 bases lay between the germline ends. Germline CDR1 reads LNHDA; CDR2 reads SQIVND (reference sequence). The CDR3 has 15 residues. CDR3 sequence: CARSLLPGTSYEQYF. CDR3 in DNA: TGTGCCAGAAGTCTTCTCCCCGGGACCTCCTACGAGCAGTACTTC. Full variable domain (rest looked up from reference TRBV19 and TRBJ2-7): DGGITQSPKYLFRKEGQNVTLSCEQNLNHDAMYWYRQDPGQGLRLIYYSQIVNDFQKGDIAEGYSVSREKKESFPLTVTSAQKNPTAFYLCARSLLPGTSYEQYFGPGTRLTVT.

Ten or more counts support this clonotype. CDR3 coding DNA: TGTGCCAGCAGTTCGGGACTTAACACCGGGGAGCTGTTTTTT. It is translated as CASSSGLNTGELFF. The rearrangement links TRBV12-3 or TRBV12-4 to TRBJ2-2; D is possibly TRBD2 (6 bases). V lost 4 bases and J 2 bases, leaving 8 bases between the germline ends. This CDR3 has 14 amino acids.

This clonotype was counted only a few times. The chain carries TRBV2 and TRBJ2-1; D not certain. The V gene lost 9 bases and the J gene lost 2 bases, with 8 bases spanning the gap. The CDR3 is 12 amino acids. CDR1 is SNHLY and CDR2 is FYNNEI in the germline V gene. CDR3 residues: CARNGPYNEQFF. In nucleotides, the CDR3 is TGTGCCAGAAATGGGCCCTACAATGAGCAGTTCTTC. Based on the CDR3 plus reference TRBV2 and TRBJ2-1, the full variable domain is EPEVTQTPSHQVTQMGQEVILRCVPISNHLYFYWYRQILGQKVEFLVSFYNNEISEKSEIFDDQFSVERPDGSNFTLKIRSTKLEDSAMYFCARNGPYNEQFFGPGTRLTVL.

This rearrangement joins TRBV9 to TRBJ1-6, with a possible D match to TRBD1 (5 bases). Trimming stripped 3 bases from V and 7 bases from J, with 5 bases between. CDR1 SGDLS and CDR2 YYNGEE come from the germline V gene. CDR3 size: 12 residues. Here the CDR3 reads CASSAGNSPLHF. As DNA, the CDR3 is TGTGCCAGCAGCGCAGGGAATTCACCCCTCCACTTT.

This chain uses TRBV20-1 with TRBJ1-1; D gene unclear. V shed 2 bases and J shed 3 bases, with 13 bases lying between them. The CDR3 is made up of 14 amino acids. From germline, CDR1 is DFQATT and CDR2 SNEGSKA (reference sequence). In nucleotides, the CDR3 is TGCAGTGCTAGACCCACCCGAGGATACACTGAAGCTTTCTTT. Translated, it gives CSARPTRGYTEAFF.

The rearrangement joins TRBV12-3 or TRBV12-4 to TRBJ1-1; no reliable D call. Deletions cut 6 bases from V and 3 bases from J, with 17 bases between. CDR3 length equals 15 residues. The CDR3 nucleotides are TGTGCCAGCAGCAACAGCCCACCCTCTTACACTGAAGCTTTCTTT. It yields the protein CASSNSPPSYTEAFF.

The chain recombines TRBV27 with TRBJ1-1, with TRBD1 identical over 7 bases. The CDR3 loop spans 16 amino acids. Germline V gene data show CDR1 as MNHEY and CDR2 as SMNVEV (reference sequence). V lost 3 bases and J lost 1; bases outside the gene matches: 8. The CDR3 DNA follows: TGTGCCAGCAGTTTTGGACAGGCCGCAAGGAACACTGAAGCTTTCTTT. Protein product: CASSFGQAARNTEAFF.

The table lists this clonotype with many counts. The chain recombines TRBV7-2 with TRBJ1-3; D remains ambiguous. The germline V and J ends were trimmed by 1 base and 7 bases, with 5 bases remaining between them. CDR1 is SGHTA, CDR2 FQGNSA, per germline. The CDR3 loop spans 12 amino acids. CDR3 residues: CASSLVGNTIYF. CDR3 nucleotides: TGTGCCAGCAGCTTAGTAGGGAACACCATATATTTT.

This clonotype turned up a few times. This chain joins TRBV6-5 and TRBJ2-3, with TRBD2 matching 7 bases. Germline CDR1 reads MNHEY; CDR2 reads SVGAGI. V shed 2 bases and J 0 bases; nucleotides not matched to a gene: 2. The CDR3 consists of 15 residues. CDR3 protein: CASSYLGRSTDTQYF. The CDR3 nucleotides are TGTGCCAGCAGTTACCTCGGGAGGAGCACAGATACGCAGTATTTT.

The chain links TRBV7-6 to TRBJ1-2; no firm D call. CDR1 and CDR2 (germline): SGHVS, FNYEAQ. Trimming took 5 bases from V and 5 from J, leaving 21 bases between them. The CDR3 is 16 residues long. DNA for the CDR3: TGTGCCAGCAGCCAGATGGTTGGCGTGGCCAATTATGGCTACACCTTC. Protein product: CASSQMVGVANYGYTF. The full variable domain, its missing parts supplied by reference TRBV7-6 and TRBJ1-2, is GAGVSQSPRYKVTKRGQDVALRCDPISGHVSLYWYRQALGQGPEFLTYFNYEAQQDKSGLPNDRFSAERPEGSISTLTIQRTEQRDSAMYRCASSQMVGVANYGYTFGSGTRLTVV.

Many counts were recorded for this clonotype. This chain joins TRBV7-8 and TRBJ2-1; D gene unclear. Germline V gives CDR1 SGHVS, CDR2 FQNEAQ. This CDR3 has 15 amino acids. V lost 7 bases and J 1 base, leaving 14 bases between the germline ends. CDR3 amino acids: CASTSGIQSYNEQFF. The CDR3 nucleotides read TGTGCCAGCACCTCCGGCATCCAATCCTACAATGAGCAGTTCTTC.

The chain has TRBV19 and TRBJ2-7; 11 bases map to TRBD1. The CDR3 is 14 amino acids. Germline V gives CDR1 LNHDA, CDR2 SQIVND (reference sequence). The V segment lost 6 bases and the J segment 5 bases; nucleotides outside the gene matches: 6. The CDR3 sequence is CASSWTGGGDEQYF. In DNA form, the CDR3 reads TGTGCCAGTAGCTGGACAGGGGGCGGAGACGAGCAGTACTTC.

This clonotype has just a few counts. The gene calls are TRBV7-6 and TRBJ2-7; D perhaps matches TRBD2 (6 bases). V shed 0 bases and J shed 5 bases, with 11 bases lying between them. This CDR3 spans 14 amino acids. CDR1 is SGHVS and CDR2 is FNYEAQ in the germline V gene. CDR3 nucleotide sequence: TGTGCCAGCAGCTTAGCGCGGAGGGTCCACGAGCAGTACTTC. Its translation is CASSLARRVHEQYF.

The genes are TRBV4-1 and TRBJ2-7; D call uncertain. The CDR3 is made up of 11 amino acids. Germline V CDR1 and CDR2: MGHRA, YSYEKL. Trimming shortened V by 1 base and J by 12 bases, and 10 bases separated the two germline ends. The CDR3 DNA follows: TGCGCCAGCAGCCAAGGGGTAGTTCTGTACTTC. It encodes CASSQGVVLYF.

The V and J genes are TRBV7-2 and TRBJ1-6; 7 nucleotides match TRBD1. Germline CDR1 SGHTA, CDR2 FQGNSA. V lost 2 bases to trimming and J lost 7 bases; unmatched junction nucleotides: 5. The CDR3 runs 15 residues. The CDR3 is CASSLMGTENSPLHF. CDR3 nucleotide sequence: TGTGCCAGCAGCTTAATGGGGACAGAAAATTCACCCCTCCACTTT.

The chain employs TRBV5-5 and TRBJ2-2; 7 nucleotides align to TRBD1. The germline V gene encodes CDR1 SGHKS and CDR2 YYEKEE (reference sequence). The CDR3 spans 15 residues. With V trimmed by 5 bases and J by 2 bases, 6 bases remained unmatched. The CDR3 protein is CASSSGTENTGELFF. CDR3 DNA: TGTGCCAGCAGTTCCGGGACAGAAAACACCGGGGAGCTGTTTTTT. Supplemented by reference TRBV5-5 and TRBJ2-2, the full variable domain reads DAGVTQSPTHLIKTRGQQVTLRCSPISGHKSVSWYQQVLGQGPQFIFQYYEKEERGRGNFPDRFSARQFPNYSSELNVNALLLGDSALYLCASSSGTENTGELFFGEGSRLTVL.

The chain links TRBV20-1 to TRBJ1-3, with no clear D. V was pared by 1 base and J by 4 bases, with 8 bases between. The CDR3 sequence is 13 residues long. Germline CDR1 DFQATT, CDR2 SNEGSKA (reference sequence). The CDR3 sequence: CSARVPLGNTIYF. The CDR3 DNA follows: TGCAGTGCTAGAGTTCCTCTGGGAAACACCATATATTTT.

In this sample, this clonotype turned up a few times. J is TRBJ1-5 and V is TRBV7-9, with D unclear. This CDR3 has 16 amino acids. The germline V gene encodes CDR1 SEHNR and CDR2 FQNEAQ (reference sequence). V was clipped by 2 bases and J by 6 bases, with 17 bases between them. The CDR3 DNA is TGTGCCAGCAGCTTATGGTCGGGAGTTCCAACTCAGCCCCAGCATTTT. This codes for CASSLWSGVPTQPQHF.

The chain combines TRBV29-1 with TRBJ2-1; D uncertain. With 4 bases removed from V and 10 bases from J, the gap between germline ends came to 14 bases. The CDR3 has 12 residues. CDR1 is SQVTM and CDR2 is ANQGSEA in the germline V gene. The CDR3 is CSVGVSRAEQFF. For the CDR3, the DNA is TGCAGCGTTGGGGTCTCTAGAGCCGAGCAGTTCTTC.

This rearrangement joins TRBV20-1 to TRBJ2-3; TRBD2 matches at 9 bases. The V and J ends lost 1 base and 5 bases, in that order; junction bases with no gene match: 10. Germline lookup yields CDR1 DFQATT and CDR2 SNEGSKA (reference sequence). This CDR3 comprises 16 residues. CDR3 sequence reads: CSARVHGGGAIDTQYF. In DNA, the CDR3 is TGCAGTGCTAGAGTGCACGGCGGGGGGGCGATAGATACGCAGTATTTT.

In this sample, this clonotype turned up a few times. The chain couples TRBV11-2 to TRBJ2-1; 9 bases match TRBD2. The CDR3 length is 15 residues. The ends lost 0 bases at V and 10 bases at J; junction bases unmatched: 7. Germline assignment: CDR1 SGHAT and CDR2 FQNNGV. Here the CDR3 reads CASSLEGGGLAEQFF. CDR3 bases: TGTGCCAGCAGCTTAGAGGGCGGTGGACTAGCGGAGCAGTTCTTC. Using reference TRBV11-2 and TRBJ2-1 for the parts outside the CDR3, the full variable domain is EAGVAQSPRYKIIEKRQSVAFWCNPISGHATLYWYQQILGQGPKLLIQFQNNGVVDDSQLPKDRFSAERLKGVDSTLKIQPAKLEDSAVYLCASSLEGGGLAEQFFGPGTRLTVL.

This clonotype came up a few times. The genes are TRBV5-1 and TRBJ2-6; D remains ambiguous. The CDR3 has 14 residues. Germline CDR1 and CDR2: SGHRS and YFSETQ. Between the trimmed V and J ends, which lost 7 bases and 1 base, there was a span of 9 bases. In DNA, the CDR3 is TGCGCCAGCGGCGACGTTTCTGGGGCCAACGTCCTGACTTTC. This codes for CASGDVSGANVLTF.

The gene calls are TRBV6-5 and TRBJ2-3, with TRBD2 identical over 11 bases. From germline, CDR1 is MNHEY and CDR2 SVGAGI. V trimming: 4 bases; J trimming: 4 bases; junction bases outside the gene matches: 4. CDR3 length equals 15 residues. The CDR3 sequence: CASSLAGGPPDTQYF. Written as DNA, the CDR3 is TGTGCCAGCAGTTTAGCGGGGGGGCCTCCAGATACGCAGTATTTT.

The genes are TRBV7-8 and TRBJ2-2; D may correspond to TRBD1 or TRBD2 (5 bases each). The CDR3 is 16 residues long. CDR1 and CDR2 (germline): SGHVS, FQNEAQ. V gave up 6 bases and J gave up 5 bases, with 19 bases separating them. The CDR3 nucleotides read TGTGCCAGCAGTACCCCACGGGGCGTCGGAACCGGGGAGCTGTTTTTT. As protein: CASSTPRGVGTGELFF.

This clonotype has at least ten counts. V is TRBV7-9 and J is TRBJ2-1, with 8 bases aligning to TRBD1. This CDR3 contains 16 residues. The germline V gene encodes CDR1 SEHNR and CDR2 FQNEAQ (reference sequence). V was pared by 5 bases and J by 5 bases, with 11 bases of the junction left unmatched. This CDR3 reads CASSPRVRGQDNEQFF. As DNA, the CDR3 is TGTGCCAGCAGCCCCCGAGTTCGGGGACAGGACAATGAGCAGTTCTTC.

The gene calls are TRBV2 and TRBJ1-1; 8 nucleotides agree with TRBD1. V was pared by 6 bases and J by 2 bases, with 5 bases of the junction left unmatched. CDR1 and CDR2 from the germline V gene are SNHLY and FYNNEI. This CDR3 spans 14 amino acids. Written as DNA, the CDR3 is TGTGCCAGCAGACCACAGGGGGGAAACACTGAAGCTTTCTTT. It specifies CASRPQGGNTEAFF.

V gene TRBV14 combines with J gene TRBJ1-1; D not certain. The ends were cut back, 5 bases at V and 5 bases at J, with 15 bases in the middle. The V gene's germline CDR1 is SGHDN and CDR2 FVKESK. This CDR3 is 14 amino acids long. The CDR3 is CASSWVPLGTEAFF. CDR3 bases: TGTGCCAGCAGCTGGGTCCCCCTGGGGACTGAAGCTTTCTTT.

V and J are TRBV20-1 and TRBJ1-6; TRBD1 matches 8 bases. This CDR3 has 17 amino acids. With 3 bases clipped from V and 4 bases from J, the junction kept 11 bases outside the gene matches. Germline V gives CDR1 DFQATT, CDR2 SNEGSKA (reference sequence). CDR3 DNA sequence: TGCAGTGCTAGGGACAGGGTGTTCCCCCCGTATAATTCACCCCTCCACTTT. Amino acid sequence: CSARDRVFPPYNSPLHF.

The table lists this clonotype with a few counts. This rearrangement joins TRBV28 to TRBJ2-5, with TRBD2 identical over 10 bases. J lost 6 bases, V lost 5 bases, and 6 bases had no gene match. Germline V gene data show CDR1 as MDHEN and CDR2 as SYDVKM. This CDR3 region has 14 residues. The CDR3 nucleotides read TGTGCCAGCAGTCCTAGCGGGAGTCGGAAGACCCAGTACTTC. Amino acid sequence: CASSPSGSRKTQYF.